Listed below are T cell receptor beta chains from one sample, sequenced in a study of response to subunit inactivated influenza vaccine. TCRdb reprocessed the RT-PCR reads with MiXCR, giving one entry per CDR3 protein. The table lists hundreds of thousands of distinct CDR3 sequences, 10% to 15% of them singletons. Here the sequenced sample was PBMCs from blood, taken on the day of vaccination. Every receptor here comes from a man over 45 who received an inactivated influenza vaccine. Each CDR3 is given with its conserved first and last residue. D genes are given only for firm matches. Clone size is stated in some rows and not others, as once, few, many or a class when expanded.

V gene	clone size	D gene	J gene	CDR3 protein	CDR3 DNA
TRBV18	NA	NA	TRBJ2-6	CASSPDSPTSSGANVLTF	TGTGCCAGCTCACCGGACAGTCCGACTAGCTCTGGGGCCAACGTCCTGACTTTC
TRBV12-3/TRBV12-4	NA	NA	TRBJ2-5	CASSLGGSGRLQETQYF	TGTGCCAGCAGTTTAGGAGGGAGTGGGAGGCTCCAAGAGACCCAGTACTTC
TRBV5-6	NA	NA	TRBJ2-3	CASSWYRVTDTQYF	TGTGCCAGCAGCTGGTACAGGGTCACAGATACGCAGTATTTT
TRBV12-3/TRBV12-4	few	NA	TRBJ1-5	CASSYNEGQPQHF	TGTGCCAGCAGCTACAATGAAGGTCAGCCCCAGCATTTT
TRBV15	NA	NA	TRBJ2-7	CATSSRTGSEQYF	TGTGCCACCAGCAGTCGTACAGGGAGCGAGCAGTACTTC
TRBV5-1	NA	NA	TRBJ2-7	CASSLKILGSGTEADYEQYF	TGCGCCAGCAGCTTAAAGATTTTGGGTTCCGGGACGGAGGCCGATTACGAGCAGTACTTC
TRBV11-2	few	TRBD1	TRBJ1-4	CASSTRGQGNEKLFF	TGTGCCAGCAGCACCCGCGGACAGGGAAATGAAAAACTGTTTTTT
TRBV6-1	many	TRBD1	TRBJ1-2	CASSRRPGTGGVGYTF	TGTGCCAGCAGTAGGCGTCCTGGGACAGGGGGCGTTGGCTACACCTTC
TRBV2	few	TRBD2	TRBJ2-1	CASRLGTSVNNEQFF	TGTGCCAGCAGGCTCGGGACTAGCGTAAACAATGAGCAGTTCTTC
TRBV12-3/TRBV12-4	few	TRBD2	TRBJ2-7	CASSRWGEGKGEQYF	TGTGCCAGCAGCCGGTGGGGGGAGGGAAAGGGCGAGCAGTACTTC
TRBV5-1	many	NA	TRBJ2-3	CASRRGGETDTQYF	TGCGCCAGCAGAAGGGGGGGGGAGACAGATACGCAGTATTTT
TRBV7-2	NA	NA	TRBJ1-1	CASSFGYRGEAFF	TGTGCCAGCAGCTTCGGGTACAGAGGAGAAGCTTTCTTT
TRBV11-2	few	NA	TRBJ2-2	CASSPGWGLNTGELFF	TGTGCCAGCAGCCCCGGCTGGGGCCTGAACACCGGGGAGCTGTTTTTT
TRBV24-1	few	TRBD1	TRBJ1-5	CATSDDRAGFNQPQHF	TGTGCCACCAGTGATGACAGGGCTGGTTTTAATCAGCCCCAGCATTTT
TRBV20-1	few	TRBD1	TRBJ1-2	CSAGQGAFGYTF	TGCAGTGCTGGACAGGGTGCTTTCGGCTACACCTTC
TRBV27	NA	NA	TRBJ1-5	CASRSKSGGNQPQHF	TGTGCCAGCAGATCGAAGTCGGGGGGCAATCAGCCCCAGCATTTT
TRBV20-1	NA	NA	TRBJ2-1	CSARGGRDSYNEQFF	TGCAGTGCTAGGGGGGGGCGGGACTCCTACAATGAGCAGTTCTTC
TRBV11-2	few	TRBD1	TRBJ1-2	CASSRTGTGRLRGYTF	TGTGCCAGCAGCCGGACCGGGACAGGGAGGCTGAGGGGCTACACCTTC
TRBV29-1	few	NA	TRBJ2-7	CSVRVGAGLRSYEQYF	TGCAGCGTTCGAGTCGGCGCGGGACTGAGGAGCTACGAGCAGTACTTC
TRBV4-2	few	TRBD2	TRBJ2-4	CASSQASGGAAKNIQYF	TGTGCCAGCAGCCAAGCTAGCGGGGGGGCGGCCAAAAACATTCAGTACTTC
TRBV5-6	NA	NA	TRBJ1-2	CASSHRDNYYGYTF	TGTGCCAGCAGCCACAGGGACAATTACTATGGCTACACCTTC
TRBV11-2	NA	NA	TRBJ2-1	CASSVTSGPQFRNEQFF	TGTGCCAGCAGCGTGACCTCCGGGCCCCAGTTTCGCAATGAGCAGTTCTTC
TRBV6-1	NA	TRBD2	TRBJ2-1	CASSQPGLAEEQFF	TGTGCCAGCAGTCAACCCGGACTAGCGGAAGAGCAGTTCTTC
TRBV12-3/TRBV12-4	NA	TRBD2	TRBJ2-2	CASSLGEGRGELFF	TGTGCCAGCAGTTTGGGGGAGGGCCGAGGGGAGCTGTTTTTT
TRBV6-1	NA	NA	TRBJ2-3	CASAQSGDTDTQYF	TGTGCCAGCGCACAGTCCGGGGACACAGATACGCAGTATTTT
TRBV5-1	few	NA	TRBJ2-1	CASSLSGGVETEQFF	TGCGCCAGCAGCTTGTCCGGCGGTGTGGAAACGGAGCAGTTCTTC
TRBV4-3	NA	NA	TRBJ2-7	CASSQDPSGSPYEQYF	TGCGCCAGCAGCCAAGATCCGTCCGGGTCCCCCTACGAGCAGTACTTC
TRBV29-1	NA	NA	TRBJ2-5	CSVVSYQETQYF	TGCAGCGTTGTATCGTACCAAGAGACCCAGTACTTC
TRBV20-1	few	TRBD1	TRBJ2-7	CSAQRQGVYEQYF	TGCAGTGCTCAAAGGCAGGGGGTCTACGAGCAGTACTTC
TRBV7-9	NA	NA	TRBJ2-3	CASSLKGLPKDTQYF	TGTGCCAGCAGCTTAAAGGGACTCCCTAAGGATACGCAGTATTTT
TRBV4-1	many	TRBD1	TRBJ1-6	CASSQGTGYNSPLHF	TGCGCCAGCAGCCAAGGGACAGGGTATAATTCACCCCTCCACTTT
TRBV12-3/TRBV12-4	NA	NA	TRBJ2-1	CASSLDQGGMGQFF	TGTGCCAGCAGTTTAGATCAGGGCGGAATGGGGCAGTTCTTC
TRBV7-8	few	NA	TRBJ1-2	CASSLAVQGLHGYTF	TGTGCCAGCAGCTTAGCGGTTCAAGGGTTGCATGGCTACACCTTC
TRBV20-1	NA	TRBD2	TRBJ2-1	CSAREGGRSNEQFF	TGCAGTGCTAGAGAAGGCGGGAGGAGCAATGAGCAGTTCTTC
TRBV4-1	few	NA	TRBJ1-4	CASSQVNSQGKLFF	TGCGCCAGCAGCCAAGTAAACTCCCAGGGTAAACTGTTTTTT
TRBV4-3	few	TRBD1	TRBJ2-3	CASSQGTGHSADTQYF	TGCGCCAGCAGCCAAGGGACAGGGCATTCTGCAGATACGCAGTATTTT
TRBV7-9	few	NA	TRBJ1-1	CASRLGETEAFF	TGTGCCAGCAGGCTAGGGGAGACTGAAGCTTTCTTT
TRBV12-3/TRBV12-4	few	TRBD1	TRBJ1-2	CASSGQGTYYGYTF	TGTGCCAGCTCCGGACAGGGGACCTACTATGGCTACACCTTC
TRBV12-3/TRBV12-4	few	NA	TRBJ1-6	CASREGQKNSPLHF	TGTGCCAGCAGGGAGGGGCAGAAGAATTCACCCCTCCACTTT
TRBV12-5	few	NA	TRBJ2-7	CASDQQRSSYEQYF	TGTGCTAGTGACCAACAGCGAAGCTCCTACGAGCAGTACTTC
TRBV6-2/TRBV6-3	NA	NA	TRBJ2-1	CASFPGLVSYKEQFF	TGTGCCAGCTTCCCAGGCCTCGTATCCTACAAGGAGCAGTTCTTC
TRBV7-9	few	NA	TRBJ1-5	CASSLGSRPGQPQHF	TGTGCCAGCAGCTTAGGGTCCCGGCCTGGTCAGCCCCAGCATTTT
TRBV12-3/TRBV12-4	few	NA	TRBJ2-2	CASSLDNVGELFF	TGTGCCAGCAGTTTAGATAATGTAGGGGAGCTGTTTTTT
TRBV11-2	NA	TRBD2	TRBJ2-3	CASSRAELADGLADTQYF	TGTGCCAGCAGCCGAGCCGAACTAGCGGACGGTTTGGCAGATACGCAGTATTTT
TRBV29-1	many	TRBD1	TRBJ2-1	CSVILWGQGTYNEQFF	TGCAGCGTCATTCTTTGGGGACAGGGGACATACAATGAGCAGTTCTTC